This T cell receptor beta chain was sequenced for a study of T cells in localized non-small cell lung cancer. The trim removed 5 bases at V and 5 bases at J, leaving 12 bases unmatched. CDR1 and CDR2 (germline): SGHTA, FQGNSA. The CDR3 covers 15 residues. About this clone itself: As yet, its antigen is unknown.

Repertoires were generated with immunoSEQ multiplex PCR, while TCRdb's copy carries only in-frame clones and drops some. The profile shows approximately 70,000 clones, roughly 79% of them singletons. Study-wide points: The study detected a median about 60 of the top 100 tumor clones in adjacent lung. Higher blood T cell density went with longer overall survival. Without multi-region sequencing, intratumor heterogeneity could not be excluded. Adjacent uninvolved lung tissue had the highest T cell clonality, exceeding tumor.

This TCR came from a man between 40 and 75 years old with stage II lung adenocarcinoma. The input for sequencing was PBMCs, taken before any cancer treatment. This rearrangement joins TRBV7-2 to TRBJ2-7, with 7 positions matching TRBD1. The CDR3 sequence is CASSPRGPTGHEQYF. CDR3 sequence (DNA): TGTGCCAGCAGCCCAAGGGGGCCGACGGGGCACGAGCAGTACTTC.